The TCR beta chain described here comes from a study of CD8 T cells in Susac syndrome. The germline CDR1 and CDR2 sequences are SGHRS and YFSETQ. The CDR3 spans 16 residues. The trim removed 4 bases at V and 3 bases at J, leaving 8 bases unmatched. Reverse transcription used roughly 0.45 to 1 ug RNA and random hexamers. TCRdb re-analysed the immunoSEQ multiplex PCR reads in MiXCR, keeping a single row per CDR3 protein. Of 170,000 or so distinct CDR3 sequences listed, under 95% are singletons. The chain links TRBV5-1 to TRBJ2-1; 9 bases agree with TRBD1. Sequenced material: CD4+ T cells from PBMCs. This sequence was found in a human donor with multiple sclerosis. The CDR3 coding sequence is TGCGCCAGCAGCGCGCCGGTGGGACAGGGCTACAATGAGCAGTTCTTC. Protein: CASSAPVGQGYNEQFF.